The sequence of this T cell receptor beta chain was determined in a study of shared clonotypes between healthy human individuals. This CDR3 contains 14 residues. Germline V gives CDR1 SGHRS, CDR2 YFSETQ. V was cut by 4 bases and J by 4 bases, with 14 bases left in between. Points on this clone: Its specificity is not known. Additional DNA sequences in this sample encode the identical CDR3.

Whole-study findings and limits: The authors sampled blood alone, and tissue repertoires likely differ.

Study donors comprised healthy, HIV-negative adults devoid of recent acute infection or vaccination. Every donor was a Caucasian adult from Nashville, Tennessee. At the deep level, the assay was run. Measured with immunoSEQ multiplex PCR; TCRdb has only the in-frame clones, and not every one. This table has approximately 2,300,000 clones, around 93% appearing once. The sample was naive CD4+ T cells from PBMCs. Regarding subset: CD45RA+ positively selected. This TCR was sampled from a young man in good health. Some clones in this sample may be carry-over from other donors' samples. This chain links TRBV5-1 with TRBJ1-1, with D possibly being TRBD1 (5 bases). The CDR3 spells CASSPQGAGTEAFF. The CDR3 DNA reads as TGCGCCAGCAGCCCGCAAGGGGCGGGCACTGAAGCTTTCTTT.